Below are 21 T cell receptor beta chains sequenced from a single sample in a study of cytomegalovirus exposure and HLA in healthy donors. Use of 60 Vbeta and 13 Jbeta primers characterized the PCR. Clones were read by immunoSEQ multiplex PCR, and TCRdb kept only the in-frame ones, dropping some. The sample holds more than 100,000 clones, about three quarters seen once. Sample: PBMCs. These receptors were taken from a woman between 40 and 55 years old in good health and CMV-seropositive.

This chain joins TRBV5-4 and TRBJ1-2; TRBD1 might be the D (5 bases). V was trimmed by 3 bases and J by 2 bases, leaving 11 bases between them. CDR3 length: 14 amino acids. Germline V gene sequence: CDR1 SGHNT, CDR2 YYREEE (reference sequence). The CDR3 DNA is TGTGCCAGCAGCTCCCGGCAGGGCAACTATGGCTACACCTTC. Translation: CASSSRQGNYGYTF.

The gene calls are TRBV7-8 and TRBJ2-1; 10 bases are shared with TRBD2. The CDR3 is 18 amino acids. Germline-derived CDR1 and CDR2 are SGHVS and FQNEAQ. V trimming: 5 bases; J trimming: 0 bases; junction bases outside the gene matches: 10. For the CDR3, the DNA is TGTGCCAGCAGCCCCCGCGCAGCGGGAGGGATCTCCTACAATGAGCAGTTCTTC. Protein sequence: CASSPRAAGGISYNEQFF.

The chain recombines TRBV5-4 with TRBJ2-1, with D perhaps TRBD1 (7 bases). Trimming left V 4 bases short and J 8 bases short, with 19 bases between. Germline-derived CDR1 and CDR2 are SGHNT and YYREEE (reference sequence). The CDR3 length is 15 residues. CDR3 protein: CASSPGQVGLYEQFF. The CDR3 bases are TGTGCCAGCAGCCCAGGACAGGTGGGACTCTATGAGCAGTTCTTC.

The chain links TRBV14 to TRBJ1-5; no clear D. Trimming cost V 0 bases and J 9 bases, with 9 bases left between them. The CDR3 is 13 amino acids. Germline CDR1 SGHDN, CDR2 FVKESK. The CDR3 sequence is CASSQDMGAPQHF. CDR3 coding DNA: TGTGCCAGCAGCCAAGACATGGGAGCGCCCCAGCATTTT.

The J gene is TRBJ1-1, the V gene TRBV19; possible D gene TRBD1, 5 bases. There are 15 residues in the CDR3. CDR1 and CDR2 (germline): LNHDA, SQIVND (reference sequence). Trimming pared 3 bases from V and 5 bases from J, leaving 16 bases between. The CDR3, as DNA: TGTGCCAGTAGTATGGGTGGGGCCGTCAAGACTGAAGCTTTCTTT. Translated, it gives CASSMGGAVKTEAFF.

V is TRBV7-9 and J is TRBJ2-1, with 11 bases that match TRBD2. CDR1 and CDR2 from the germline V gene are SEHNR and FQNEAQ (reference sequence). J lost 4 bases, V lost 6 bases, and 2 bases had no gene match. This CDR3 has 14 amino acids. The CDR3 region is CASRGTSGYNEQFF. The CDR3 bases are TGTGCCAGCAGAGGGACTAGCGGATACAATGAGCAGTTCTTC.

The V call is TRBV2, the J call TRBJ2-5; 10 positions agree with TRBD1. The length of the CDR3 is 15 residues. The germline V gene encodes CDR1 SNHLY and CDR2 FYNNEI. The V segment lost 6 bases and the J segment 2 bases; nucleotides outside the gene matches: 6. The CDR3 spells CASRTGGAGQETQYF. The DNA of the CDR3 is TGTGCCAGCAGGACAGGGGGCGCCGGGCAAGAGACCCAGTACTTC.

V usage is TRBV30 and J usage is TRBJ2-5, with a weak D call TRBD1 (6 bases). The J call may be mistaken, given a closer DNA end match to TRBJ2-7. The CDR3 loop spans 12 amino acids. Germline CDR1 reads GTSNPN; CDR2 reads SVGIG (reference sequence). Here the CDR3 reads CAWSVQGLEQYF. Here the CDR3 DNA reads TGTGCCTGGAGTGTACAGGGTCTCGAGCAGTACTTC.

This CDR3 reads CASSSPLTGAGNTIYF. DNA of the CDR3: TGTGCCAGCAGCTCGCCCCTGACAGGGGCGGGAAACACCATATATTTT. The chain links TRBV9 to TRBJ1-3; 8 bases are shared with TRBD1. This CDR3 has 16 amino acids. Germline CDR1 is SGDLS and CDR2 is YYNGEE. V lost 4 bases, J lost 4 bases, and 10 bases stayed unmatched. Full variable domain (remainder filled in from reference TRBV9 and TRBJ1-3): DSGVTQTPKHLITATGQRVTLRCSPRSGDLSVYWYQQSLDQGLQFLIQYYNGEERAKGNILERFSAQQFPDLHSELNLSSLELGDSALYFCASSSPLTGAGNTIYFGEGSWLTVV.

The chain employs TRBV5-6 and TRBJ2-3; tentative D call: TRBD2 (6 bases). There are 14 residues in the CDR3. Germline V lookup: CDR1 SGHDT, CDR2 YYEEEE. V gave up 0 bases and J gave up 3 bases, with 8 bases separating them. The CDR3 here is CASSLGGETDTQYF. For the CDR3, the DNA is TGTGCCAGCAGCTTGGGGGGGGAAACAGATACGCAGTATTTT.

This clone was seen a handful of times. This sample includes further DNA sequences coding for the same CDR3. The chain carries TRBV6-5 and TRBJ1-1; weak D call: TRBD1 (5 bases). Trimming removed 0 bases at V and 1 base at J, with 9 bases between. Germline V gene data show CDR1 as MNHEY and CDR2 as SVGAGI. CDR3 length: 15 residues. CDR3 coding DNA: TGTGCCAGCAGTTACTCTGGCAGGGCGAACACTGAAGCTTTCTTT. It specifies CASSYSGRANTEAFF.

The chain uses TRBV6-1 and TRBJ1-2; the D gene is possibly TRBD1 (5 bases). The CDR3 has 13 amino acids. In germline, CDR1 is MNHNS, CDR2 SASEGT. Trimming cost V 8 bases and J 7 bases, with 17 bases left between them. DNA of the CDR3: TGTGCCAGCTCCGGTGGGGGGTATTCTGGCTACACCTTC. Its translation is CASSGGGYSGYTF.

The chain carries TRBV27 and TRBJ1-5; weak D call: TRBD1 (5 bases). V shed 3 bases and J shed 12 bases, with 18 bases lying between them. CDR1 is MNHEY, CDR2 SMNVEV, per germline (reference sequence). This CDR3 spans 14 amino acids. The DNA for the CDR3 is TGTGCCAGCAGTTTGCAGGGCCCTTATCAGTTCCAGCATTTT. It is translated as CASSLQGPYQFQHF.

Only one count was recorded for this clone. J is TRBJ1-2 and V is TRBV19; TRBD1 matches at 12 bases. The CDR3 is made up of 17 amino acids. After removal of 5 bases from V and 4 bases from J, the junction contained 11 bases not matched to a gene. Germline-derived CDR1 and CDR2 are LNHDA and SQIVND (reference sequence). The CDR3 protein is CASSPARDRGRSYGYTF. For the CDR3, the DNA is TGTGCCAGTAGTCCCGCCCGGGACAGGGGGCGCAGCTATGGCTACACCTTC.

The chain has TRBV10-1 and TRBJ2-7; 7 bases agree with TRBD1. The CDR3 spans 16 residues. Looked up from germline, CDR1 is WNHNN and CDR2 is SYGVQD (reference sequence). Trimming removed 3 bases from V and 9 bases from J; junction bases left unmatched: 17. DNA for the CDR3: TGCGCCAGCAGTGACGACCCTCTTGGACAGGCTCTACGGCAGTACTTC. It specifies CASSDDPLGQALRQYF.

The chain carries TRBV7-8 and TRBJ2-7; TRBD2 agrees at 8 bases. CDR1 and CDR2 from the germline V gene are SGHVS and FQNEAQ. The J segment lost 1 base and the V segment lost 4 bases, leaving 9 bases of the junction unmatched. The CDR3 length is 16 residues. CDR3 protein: CASSYFPGGASYEQYF. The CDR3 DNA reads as TGTGCCAGCAGCTACTTCCCCGGGGGGGCGTCCTACGAGCAGTACTTC.

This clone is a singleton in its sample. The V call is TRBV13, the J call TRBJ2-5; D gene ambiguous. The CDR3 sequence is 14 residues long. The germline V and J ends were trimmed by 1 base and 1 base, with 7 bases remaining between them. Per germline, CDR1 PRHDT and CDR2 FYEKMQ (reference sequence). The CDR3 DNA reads TGTGCCAGCAGCTTAGATAGCAGCCAAGAGACCCAGTACTTC. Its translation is CASSLDSSQETQYF.

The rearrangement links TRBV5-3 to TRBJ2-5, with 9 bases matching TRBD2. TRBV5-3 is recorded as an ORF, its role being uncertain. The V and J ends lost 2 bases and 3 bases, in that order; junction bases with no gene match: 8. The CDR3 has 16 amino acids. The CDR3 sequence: CARSLAGGRTEETQYF. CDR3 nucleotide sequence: TGTGCCAGAAGCTTAGCGGGGGGCCGAACCGAAGAGACCCAGTACTTC.

Here the CDR3 reads CASSDGLAGYNEQFF. The DNA for the CDR3 is TGTGCCAGCAGCGACGGACTAGCGGGATACAATGAGCAGTTCTTC. This chain joins TRBV5-6 and TRBJ2-1; TRBD2 aligns across 12 bases. J lost 4 bases, V lost 4 bases, and 3 bases had no gene match. The CDR3 totals 15 residues. In germline, CDR1 is SGHDT, CDR2 YYEEEE.

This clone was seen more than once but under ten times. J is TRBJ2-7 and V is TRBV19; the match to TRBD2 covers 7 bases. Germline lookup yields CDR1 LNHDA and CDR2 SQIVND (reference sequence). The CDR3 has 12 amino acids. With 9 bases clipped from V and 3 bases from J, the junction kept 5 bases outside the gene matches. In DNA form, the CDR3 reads TGTGCCAGCGGTAGGACTAGCTACGAGCAGTACTTC. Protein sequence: CASGRTSYEQYF.

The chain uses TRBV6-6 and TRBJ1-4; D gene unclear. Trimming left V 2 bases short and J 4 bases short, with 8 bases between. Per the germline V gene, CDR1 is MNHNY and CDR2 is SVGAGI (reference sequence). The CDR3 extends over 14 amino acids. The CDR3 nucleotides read TGTGCCAGCAGTTACGGCGGGTTTAATGAAAAACTGTTTTTT. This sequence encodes CASSYGGFNEKLFF.